The clone carrying this T cell receptor beta chain has a count of ten or more. Its cognate antigen is unknown. Molecular barcoding with unique molecular identifiers was used for the TCRbeta library. TCRdb recomputed calls from the PCR reads with MiXCR, one row per CDR3 protein. The table has about 490,000 distinct CDR3 sequences, more than 9% seen once. Losses at the gene ends were 7 bases for V and 2 bases for J; bases not matched to a gene: 8. The CDR3 length is 15 residues. Germline V lookup: CDR1 SGHRS, CDR2 YFSETQ. The data derive from a study of T-cell reconstitution after alpha-beta-depleted transplantation in children. Overall study findings and caveats: Surviving recipient T cells and thymic progenitors produced the high day-60 TCRbeta diversity seen in some patients. Newly produced T cells mostly provided counts and TCRbeta diversity after one year, as hyperexpanded clones declined. It was reported that alpha-beta T cells came from several hundred expanded graft clones (about two months after transplant).

The TCR originated in a child aged 2-15 years with inherited bone marrow failure, due to receive a stem cell transplant. Source: PBMCs, taken before TCRalphabeta/CD19-depleted stem cell transplant. The chain joins TRBV5-1 to TRBJ2-3; 9 bases are shared with TRBD2. The CDR3 here is CASRRLADYTDTQYF. The CDR3 nucleotides are TGCGCCAGCCGCCGACTAGCGGACTACACAGATACGCAGTATTTT.